This TCR beta chain was identified during a study of blood T cell repertoires in COVID-19. About the research overall: Samples representing acute and convalescent COVID-19 were sourced from the United States, Italy and Spain. In each case, the material was cDNA or gDNA derived from T cells, B-cell-depleted T cells, or PBMCs.

Unmatched junction bases numbered 6, after V lost 4 bases and J lost 3 bases. The CDR3 contains 16 residues. Germline V gene sequence: CDR1 SGHAT, CDR2 FQNNGV. Generated by immunoSEQ multiplex PCR, the TCRdb table keeps only in-frame clones and is missing some. The table lists 220,000 or so clones, about 86% of them singletons, with about 14% in the top ten. Study members were between roughly 18 and 100 years old and lived in 25 or so US regions. Assignments of participants to cohorts depended upon their own reported clinical history. The sequencing input was PBMCs or T cells enriched from blood (not recorded which). The J gene is TRBJ1-1, the V gene TRBV11-2, with 12 nucleotides matching TRBD1. This receptor was obtained from a woman between 50 and 59 years old with acute COVID-19. CDR3: CASSYGTGGYYTEAFF. Here the CDR3 DNA reads TGTGCCAGCAGCTACGGGACAGGGGGCTATTACACTGAAGCTTTCTTT.